These 29 T cell receptor beta chains originate from one sample sequenced in a study of molecular identifiers for immune sequencing clone quantification. Each CDR3 protein is one row after TCRdb ran MiXCR on the PCR reads. The sample contains approximately 40,000 distinct CDR3 sequences, approximately 17% of which appear only once. Sequencing was done on a sample of naive CD8+ T cells from blood, with Jurkat cell RNA spiked in. Subset described: FACS-sorted CD8+CD4-CCR7+CD45RA+ naive T cells. All receptors come from a human donor in good health. Some libraries in this study had Jurkat cell RNA spiked in.

This clonotype was seen at least ten times. V is TRBV7-9 and J is TRBJ2-2; no firm D call. CDR1 and CDR2 from the germline V gene are SEHNR and FQNEAQ (reference sequence). The ends were cut back, 5 bases at V and 10 bases at J, with 8 bases in the middle. This CDR3 has 11 residues. This CDR3 reads CASSARTELFF. Here the CDR3 DNA reads TGTGCCAGCAGCGCCAGAACGGAGCTGTTTTTT.

Regarding this clonotype: A single base separates this from a much larger clone, so it may be a read error. The chain recombines TRBV7-2 with TRBJ2-7, with unresolved D. CDR3 length: 11 amino acids. Germline CDR1 is SGHTA and CDR2 is FQGNSA. V lost 5 bases to trimming and J lost 5 bases, with 7 bases between them. DNA for the CDR3: TGTGCCAGCAGCGCCACCCACGAGCAGTACTTC. Protein: CASSATHEQYF.

V and J are TRBV27 and TRBJ2-3; TRBD2 matches 7 bases. Germline V gene sequence: CDR1 MNHEY, CDR2 SMNVEV (reference sequence). Trimming at V came to 10 bases and at J to 4 bases, leaving 11 bases not matched to a gene. The CDR3 length is 14 residues. This CDR3 reads CATSFRLAADTQYF. In nucleotides, the CDR3 is TGTGCCACGTCCTTTCGACTAGCTGCAGATACGCAGTATTTT.

A few counts support this clonotype. V gene TRBV7-9 combines with J gene TRBJ2-2; D is perhaps TRBD2 (6 bases). The CDR3 is made up of 15 amino acids. The germline CDR1 and CDR2 sequences are SEHNR and FQNEAQ (reference sequence). The V end lost 1 base, the J end lost 4 bases, and 10 bases lay between the germline ends. CDR3 DNA: TGTGCCAGCAGCTTAGTCGGGAGTAGCACCGGGGAGCTGTTTTTT. Translated: CASSLVGSSTGELFF.

Note on this clonotype: This may come from a read error, since a much larger clone is one base off. V and J are TRBV12-3 or TRBV12-4 and TRBJ2-5; D possibly corresponds to TRBD2 (5 bases). V was pared by 4 bases and J by 2 bases, with 14 bases between. CDR3 length: 15 amino acids. The CDR3: CASSSQGLNQETQYF. The CDR3 DNA is TGTGCCAGCAGTTCACAAGGACTCAATCAAGAGACCCAGTACTTC.

This clonotype has a count of ten or more. This rearrangement joins TRBV9 to TRBJ2-1, with a weak D call TRBD1 (5 bases). The CDR3 totals 15 residues. V gave up 1 base and J gave up 2 bases, with 10 bases separating them. Per germline, CDR1 SGDLS and CDR2 YYNGEE. The CDR3 DNA reads TGTGCCAGCAGCGTACAGGGCACCCCCTACAATGAGCAGTTCTTC. As protein: CASSVQGTPYNEQFF.

As for this clonotype: A read error is possible here, since a much larger clone lies one base away. The rearrangement uses TRBV13 and TRBJ2-1; TRBD2 aligns across 9 bases. The CDR3 is 18 residues long. Germline CDR1 and CDR2: PRHDT and FYEKMQ (reference sequence). CDR3 sequence reads: CASSSQFRQREATNEQLF. CDR3 nucleotides: TGTGCCAGCAGCTCCCAATTTAGGCAGCGGGAGGCGACCAATGAGCAGCTCTTC.

This clonotype was detected ten times or more. The chain carries TRBV20-1 and TRBJ2-1; D perhaps matches TRBD2 (5 bases). Trimming shortened V by 4 bases and J by 3 bases, and 7 bases separated the two germline ends. Germline V gives CDR1 DFQATT, CDR2 SNEGSKA (reference sequence). CDR3 length: 12 amino acids. Written as DNA, the CDR3 is TGCAGTGCTACGAGGGACTACAATGAGCAGTTCTTC. The encoded protein is CSATRDYNEQFF.

In this sample, this clonotype turned up many times. The chain employs TRBV27 and TRBJ2-7; D is possibly TRBD2 (6 bases). Germline V lookup: CDR1 MNHEY, CDR2 SMNVEV (reference sequence). The CDR3 extends over 15 amino acids. V was cut by 6 bases and J by 4 bases, with 19 bases left in between. CDR3 DNA sequence: TGTGCCAGCAGATCCTCGGGACTTCCCTCTTACGAGCAGTACTTC. This gives the protein CASRSSGLPSYEQYF.

This chain connects TRBV18 to TRBJ2-7; TRBD2 aligns across 10 bases. CDR3 length: 13 residues. Germline values: CDR1 KGHSH, CDR2 LQKENI. V lost 8 bases to trimming and J lost 3 bases; unmatched junction nucleotides: 4. CDR3 amino acids: CASQLAGDYEQYF. DNA of the CDR3: TGTGCCAGCCAGCTAGCGGGAGACTACGAGCAGTACTTC.

At least ten counts were recorded for this clonotype. V and J are TRBV6-1 and TRBJ1-1, with TRBD1 as a possible D gene (6 bases). Germline loops: CDR1 MNHNS, CDR2 SASEGT. The CDR3 has 14 residues. Between the trimmed V and J ends, which lost 4 bases and 1 base, there was a span of 10 bases. The CDR3 nucleotides are TGTGCCAGCAGTGCGACAGGATGGAACACTGAAGCTTTCTTT. This translates into CASSATGWNTEAFF.

This clonotype was seen ten or more times. The chain is built from TRBV7-2 and TRBJ2-7; a possible D gene is TRBD1 (5 bases). V lost 1 base and J lost 6, with 10 bases in between. CDR1 and CDR2 from the germline V gene are SGHTA and FQGNSA. The CDR3 sequence is 13 residues long. DNA for the CDR3: TGTGCCAGCAGCTTAGTTGATAGGGGCGAGCAGTACTTC. It translates to CASSLVDRGEQYF.

This clonotype was seen many times. This sequence joins TRBV19 and TRBJ2-1; TRBD2 matches at 11 bases. V lost 1 base and J lost 5; bases outside the gene matches: 4. CDR3 length: 16 amino acids. Germline V gene data show CDR1 as LNHDA and CDR2 as SQIVND (reference sequence). CDR3 amino acids: CASSIVPGLADNEQFF. The CDR3 DNA follows: TGTGCCAGTAGTATAGTACCGGGACTAGCGGACAATGAGCAGTTCTTC.

There are many counts of this clonotype. The chain is built from TRBV11-1 and TRBJ2-1, with D perhaps being TRBD1 or TRBD2 (5 bases each). The CDR3 spans 17 residues. The V end was cut by 5 bases, the J end by 4 bases, with 21 bases between. Germline V gene sequence: CDR1 SGHAT, CDR2 FQDESV (reference sequence). The CDR3 sequence: CASSPPPWDGTYNEQFF. Here the CDR3 DNA reads TGTGCCAGCAGCCCCCCACCGTGGGACGGAACTTACAATGAGCAGTTCTTC.

This clonotype was seen a few times. This rearrangement joins TRBV19 to TRBJ1-5; TRBD1 matches at 9 bases. Unmatched junction bases numbered 12, after V lost 6 bases and J lost 6 bases. This CDR3 has 16 amino acids. Germline assignment: CDR1 LNHDA and CDR2 SQIVND (reference sequence). The CDR3 DNA sequence: TGTGCCAGTAGAGTATCCGGGACAGGGCCCGGTCAGCCCCAGCATTTT. This sequence encodes CASRVSGTGPGQPQHF.

The chain links TRBV29-1 to TRBJ2-3; D not resolved. The ends were cut back, 0 bases at V and 8 bases at J, with 18 bases in the middle. Germline lookup yields CDR1 SQVTM and CDR2 ANQGSEA. This CDR3 has 15 residues. This chain's CDR3 is CSVEDGLSRRGTQYF. As DNA, the CDR3 is TGCAGCGTTGAAGATGGGTTGAGCAGGAGAGGTACGCAGTATTTT.

The chain links TRBV7-9 to TRBJ2-7; TRBD2 matches 9 bases. Germline V gene data show CDR1 as SEHNR and CDR2 as FQNEAQ (reference sequence). The CDR3 is 18 residues long. The trim removed 5 bases at V and 5 bases at J, leaving 19 bases unmatched. The CDR3 sequence is CASSRRLKVAGVEDEQYF. The CDR3 DNA reads TGTGCCAGCAGCAGACGACTGAAGGTAGCGGGAGTGGAGGACGAGCAGTACTTC. The complete variable domain, with remaining parts taken from reference TRBV7-9 and TRBJ2-7, reads DTGVSQNPRHKITKRGQNVTFRCDPISEHNRLYWYRQTLGQGPEFLTYFQNEAQLEKSRLLSDRFSAERPKGSFSTLEIQRTEQGDSAMYLCASSRRLKVAGVEDEQYFGPGTRLTVT.

This clonotype was counted many times. The CDR3: CSVEPLAGGPKNIQYF. CDR3 nucleotide sequence: TGCAGCGTTGAACCACTAGCGGGAGGGCCAAAAAACATTCAGTACTTC. The gene calls are TRBV29-1 and TRBJ2-4; 13 nucleotides align to TRBD2. V lost 2 bases and J lost 4; bases outside the gene matches: 5. CDR1 and CDR2 from the germline V gene are SQVTM and ANQGSEA. The CDR3 totals 16 residues.

V gene TRBV29-1 combines with J gene TRBJ2-7; D is unclear. CDR1 is SQVTM, CDR2 ANQGSEA, per germline. Trimming took 3 bases from V and 7 from J, leaving 10 bases between them. The CDR3 covers 11 residues. CDR3 sequence: CSVELGREQYF. DNA of the CDR3: TGCAGCGTTGAGTTGGGTCGGGAGCAGTACTTC.

In this sample, this clonotype turned up many times. The chain employs TRBV4-3 and TRBJ1-6; weak D call: TRBD1 (6 bases). The CDR3 runs 18 residues. Germline V gives CDR1 LGHNA, CDR2 YSLEER. V lost 0 bases and J 5 bases, leaving 17 bases between the germline ends. The CDR3 nucleotides read TGCGCCAGCAGCCAAGACCTCCTCCGGGGGGCAGATAATTCACCCCTCCACTTT. It translates to CASSQDLLRGADNSPLHF.

This clonotype was seen ten or more times. The rearrangement links TRBV10-3 to TRBJ2-7, with D unclear. With 7 bases removed from V and 1 base from J, the gap between germline ends came to 8 bases. The CDR3 consists of 12 residues. Per the germline V gene, CDR1 is ENHRY and CDR2 is SYGVKD. This chain's CDR3 is CAIKSQSYEQYF. CDR3 nucleotides: TGTGCCATCAAATCGCAGTCCTACGAGCAGTACTTC.

This chain links TRBV28 with TRBJ1-5, with no clear D. Germline CDR1 is MDHEN and CDR2 is SYDVKM. Trimming stripped 3 bases from V and 3 bases from J, with 9 bases between. The CDR3 loop spans 14 amino acids. CDR3 in DNA: TGTGCCAGCAGTTTGTTTCGGGACAATCAGCCCCAGCATTTT. As protein: CASSLFRDNQPQHF.

This clonotype was counted many times. This chain links TRBV9 with TRBJ1-2; 8 bases agree with TRBD1. CDR1 is SGDLS and CDR2 is YYNGEE in the germline V gene. V shed 5 bases, J shed 3 bases, and the junction held 6 bases outside the gene matches. This CDR3 contains 14 residues. Written as DNA, the CDR3 is TGTGCCAGCAGGGGGACAGGCTCCTACTATGGCTACACCTTC. This codes for CASRGTGSYYGYTF.

This clonotype was recorded many times. J is TRBJ2-3 and V is TRBV27; D not resolved. Trimming removed 2 bases at V and 1 base at J, with 19 bases between. This CDR3 region has 18 residues. The germline V gene encodes CDR1 MNHEY and CDR2 SMNVEV (reference sequence). Written as DNA, the CDR3 is TGTGCCAGCAGTTTAACCCCCTCCGTGGGCGGCGGCACAGATACGCAGTATTTT. The encoded protein is CASSLTPSVGGGTDTQYF.

Many counts were recorded for this clonotype. The chain has TRBV28 and TRBJ2-5; 9 bases line up with TRBD2. J gave up 1 base and V 5 bases, and 14 bases lay outside the gene matches. The CDR3 has 18 residues. Germline CDR1 reads MDHEN; CDR2 reads SYDVKM. The CDR3 nucleotides read TGTGCCAGCAGTCTAGGTTGGGGGCTAGCGGGGATCCAAGAGACCCAGTACTTC. Its translation: CASSLGWGLAGIQETQYF.

This clonotype was observed at least ten times. V gene TRBV28 combines with J gene TRBJ2-4; D unresolved. CDR1 and CDR2 (germline): MDHEN, SYDVKM. The CDR3 has 13 amino acids. Between the trimmed V and J ends, which lost 3 bases and 4 bases, there was a span of 7 bases. The CDR3 here is CASSFLGKNIQYF. DNA of the CDR3: TGTGCCAGCAGTTTCCTAGGGAAAAACATTCAGTACTTC.

The table lists this clonotype with many counts. V gene TRBV6-5 combines with J gene TRBJ2-4, with D possibly matching TRBD2 (5 bases). Trimming took 7 bases from V and 2 from J, leaving 15 bases between them. Germline V lookup: CDR1 MNHEY, CDR2 SVGAGI. There are 15 residues in the CDR3. CDR3 DNA: TGTGCCAGCACCGCCGGGAAAGGGACCAAAAACATTCAGTACTTC. It yields the protein CASTAGKGTKNIQYF.

There are many counts of this clonotype. V is TRBV28 and J is TRBJ2-1; D remains unclear. V was trimmed by 3 bases and J by 6 bases, leaving 15 bases between them. CDR1 and CDR2 (germline): MDHEN, SYDVKM. The CDR3 loop spans 15 amino acids. The CDR3 loop reads CASSFSPRGTNEQFF. Written as DNA, the CDR3 is TGTGCCAGCAGTTTCAGTCCCAGAGGAACCAATGAGCAGTTCTTC.

As concerns this clonotype: A read error may be the cause here, since a much bigger clone is one base away. The conserved final phenylalanine or tryptophan is absent from the CDR3, which likely points to a read error. The V and J genes are TRBV29-1 and TRBJ1-1; TRBD1 might be the D (5 bases). The CDR3 length is 13 residues. From germline, CDR1 is SQVTM and CDR2 ANQGSEA. V lost 4 bases and J 4 bases, leaving 13 bases between the germline ends. The CDR3 region is CSVGGDSGTEAFL. CDR3 nucleotide sequence: TGCAGCGTTGGGGGGGACTCGGGCACTGAAGCTTTCTTG.